Detailed here is one T cell receptor (beta chain). There are 17 residues in the CDR3. V was clipped by 5 bases and J by 5 bases; unmatched bases: 14. CDR1 and CDR2 (germline): MNHEY, SVGEGT. This entry is derived from a study of blood T cell repertoires in COVID-19. Clones were read by immunoSEQ multiplex PCR, and TCRdb kept only the in-frame ones, dropping some. Here the sample spans about 81,000 clones, roughly four fifths being singletons. The sample was peripheral blood. The chain employs TRBV6-2 or TRBV6-3 and TRBJ2-7, with 11 positions matching TRBD2. The origin of this receptor is a human donor in a cohort sampled during active COVID-19. The CDR3 DNA follows: TGTGCCAGCAGTACAGGGCTAGCGGGGGGATACAGGCACGAGCAGTACTTC. This sequence encodes CASSTGLAGGYRHEQYF.